Sequencing of this T cell receptor (beta chain) was carried out in a study of blood T cell repertoires in COVID-19. Participants spanned ages roughly 18 to 95 years and resided in fewer than 30 US areas. Symptom resolution, clearance, or two negative PCRs marked the recovered donors of Cohort 3. Libraries were prepared by immunoSEQ multiplex PCR; TCRdb keeps only in-frame clonotypes and omits some of them. The sample has some 200,000 clones; about 87% are singletons. This TCR derives from a woman aged 25-40 years who had recovered from COVID-19. Sequencing input: PBMCs or T cells enriched from blood (not recorded which).

CDR3 sequence (DNA): TGCGCCAGCAGCCAAGGGAGGCTAGCGGTGGGTAGTGAGCAGTTCTTC. Protein: CASSQGRLAVGSEQFF. The rearrangement uses TRBV4-3 and TRBJ2-1; 7 nucleotides match TRBD2. Germline CDR1 LGHNA, CDR2 YSLEER. The V segment lost 1 base and the J segment 9 bases; nucleotides outside the gene matches: 12. The CDR3 spans 16 residues.